The entry below gives a single T cell receptor (beta chain) sequence along with its context. This clonotype was counted many times. Its antigen target is currently unknown. No quality values exist for individual bases; no much larger clone is one base distant. The sample is drawn from a study of HIV-infected patients and healthy controls (dated 2014 in TCRdb). Turning to the overall study: The study tested whether deep TCR repertoire sequencing of HIV patients' small blood samples could capture immune perturbation and reconstitution. Overall results and qualifications from the work: Alpha-chain CDR3s from MAIT cells occurred at high frequency in healthy controls but were severely depleted in HIV+ repertoires. HIV-infected repertoires showed significantly elevated mean Gini indices relative to controls, which possibly reflects oligoclonality. Most CMV-associated CDR3s became more frequent during therapy, although their change was not significant, whereas HIV-associated CDR3s showed a significant decrease in frequency. Eight alpha and eight beta V genes showed significantly different mean usage between HIV-infected patients and controls. Alpha-beta chain pairing was not determined in the samples. The observed differences in diversity were not explained by the slight differences in age and sex profiles between the study cohorts. Both the Jaccard index and the count of highly shared sequences showed that healthy controls shared more CDR3s between individuals than HIV+ patients did. Processing included only sixteen HIV-infected individuals, and this was regarded by the authors as a major limit on how widely the findings apply. The study did not determine donor HLA types. In HIV-infected patients, the apparent post-therapy recovery of the Gini index was not replicated in size-matched repertoire data. Comparisons were complicated by unequal numbers of distinct sequences between patients and controls, and rare events from HIV-infected data were overweighted by size-matching. Roughly threefold more distinct CDR3s and higher Shannon diversity were observed in healthy control repertoires than in untreated HIV+ repertoires. Using whole blood restricted sequencing depth and prevented separating the dynamics of distinct T-cell subpopulations.

Whole blood was used without cell fractionation, so the repertoire reflected all unsorted peripheral T cells. Roughly 10 uninfected healthy donors were sampled as controls, a few of whom were sampled twice 2 to 4 months apart. For RNA extraction, 2 to 3 ml of peripheral blood was collected into Tempus tubes. Residual genomic DNA was removed with the TURBO-DNase kit and globin mRNA was depleted with GLOBINclear. Reverse transcription of approximately 500 ng RNA was performed with SuperScript III using primers directed against the alpha and beta constant regions. Separate libraries for the alpha and beta chains were generated through chain-specific third strand synthesis that incorporated multiplexing indices. To avoid primer bias, the protocol used one single primer pair to amplify every rearrangement within a chain, and the protocol also attached molecular barcodes to each cDNA molecule. T4 RNA Ligase 1 joined purified cDNA to a 5' RACE adapter that carried a random hexamer and the SP2 sequencing primer site. The authors primed second strand synthesis from the SP2 site with Phusion polymerase and used slow temperature ramps to favor optimal annealing. Joined together, two random hexamer sequences that had both been added before amplification formed the 12-nucleotide barcode of each molecule. A brief initial PCR introduced P5 and P7 adapter elements together with a second index, and a roughly 25-cycle amplification PCR using P5s and P7 primers was subsequently performed. The libraries went through 27 PCR cycles in total, were quantified on a Qubit, were sized on a Bioanalyzer, and were diluted to roughly 4 nM. The normalized libraries were sequenced on an Illumina MiSeq using 2 x 250 paired-end kits. Into 7.5 to 10 ul Tris-Cl, the reverse transcription reactions were eluted following cleanup on MinElute columns. Adapter ligations were incubated for 23 hours at 16 degrees C and subsequently purified with AMPure XP beads at a 1:1 ratio. Processing in the source paper ran as follows. A modified Decombinator processed the demultiplexed FASTQ files and output V, J, insert and barcode information. Sequences sharing a barcode but differing from the dominant sequence were discarded as errors, and barcodes clustered at Levenshtein distance 3 were counted to estimate original cDNA molecules. The R packages ineq, vegan, igraph and RCytoscape were used for downstream analyses, together with IMGT nomenclature and CDR3 definitions. V gene usage was computed over distinct sequences, each TCR counted once to avoid skew from clonal expansion. Within a donor, similarity networks joined unique CDR3 amino acid sequences in every case where two of them were separated by a single Levenshtein edit. Published HIV-specific CDR3s (approximately 90 alpha, approximately 680 beta) and CMV-specific CDR3s (around 12 alpha, some 250 beta) were compiled and searched for in the repertoires. Lower sequence numbers were not the cause of the decreased diversity in patients, as random subsampling to size-matched repertoires showed. TCRdb ran its own pipeline on the public reads, namely fastp trimming at Q25 and MiXCR clone calling, and kept in-frame beta chains. All rows with the same CDR3 protein become a single entry with the most common DNA and genes. The V and J calls were not made by the authors but by TCRdb's processing. In this sample the table shows roughly 9,000 distinct CDR3 sequences, roughly 6.1% of which occur a single time. 7% to 9% of the sample belongs to the ten largest clones.

CDR1 and CDR2, per the germline V gene, are MNHEY and SVGAGI. The CDR3 measures 14 amino acids from cysteine to phenylalanine. Here the CDR3 DNA is all that survives: 42 bases in frame from base 1. From V the trimming removes 6 bases and from J it removes 6 bases, while the gene matches leave 10 bases of the junction unaccounted for. Sequencing was done on a sample of blood. The chain is made from TRBV6-5 and TRBJ1-2, with 7 bases in between that match TRBD1. This TCR was recovered from an adult in good health. The DNA sequence is as follows: TGTGCCAGCAGACCAACAGGGGATCCTCATGGCTACACCTTC. Its translation reads: CASRPTGDPHGYTF.